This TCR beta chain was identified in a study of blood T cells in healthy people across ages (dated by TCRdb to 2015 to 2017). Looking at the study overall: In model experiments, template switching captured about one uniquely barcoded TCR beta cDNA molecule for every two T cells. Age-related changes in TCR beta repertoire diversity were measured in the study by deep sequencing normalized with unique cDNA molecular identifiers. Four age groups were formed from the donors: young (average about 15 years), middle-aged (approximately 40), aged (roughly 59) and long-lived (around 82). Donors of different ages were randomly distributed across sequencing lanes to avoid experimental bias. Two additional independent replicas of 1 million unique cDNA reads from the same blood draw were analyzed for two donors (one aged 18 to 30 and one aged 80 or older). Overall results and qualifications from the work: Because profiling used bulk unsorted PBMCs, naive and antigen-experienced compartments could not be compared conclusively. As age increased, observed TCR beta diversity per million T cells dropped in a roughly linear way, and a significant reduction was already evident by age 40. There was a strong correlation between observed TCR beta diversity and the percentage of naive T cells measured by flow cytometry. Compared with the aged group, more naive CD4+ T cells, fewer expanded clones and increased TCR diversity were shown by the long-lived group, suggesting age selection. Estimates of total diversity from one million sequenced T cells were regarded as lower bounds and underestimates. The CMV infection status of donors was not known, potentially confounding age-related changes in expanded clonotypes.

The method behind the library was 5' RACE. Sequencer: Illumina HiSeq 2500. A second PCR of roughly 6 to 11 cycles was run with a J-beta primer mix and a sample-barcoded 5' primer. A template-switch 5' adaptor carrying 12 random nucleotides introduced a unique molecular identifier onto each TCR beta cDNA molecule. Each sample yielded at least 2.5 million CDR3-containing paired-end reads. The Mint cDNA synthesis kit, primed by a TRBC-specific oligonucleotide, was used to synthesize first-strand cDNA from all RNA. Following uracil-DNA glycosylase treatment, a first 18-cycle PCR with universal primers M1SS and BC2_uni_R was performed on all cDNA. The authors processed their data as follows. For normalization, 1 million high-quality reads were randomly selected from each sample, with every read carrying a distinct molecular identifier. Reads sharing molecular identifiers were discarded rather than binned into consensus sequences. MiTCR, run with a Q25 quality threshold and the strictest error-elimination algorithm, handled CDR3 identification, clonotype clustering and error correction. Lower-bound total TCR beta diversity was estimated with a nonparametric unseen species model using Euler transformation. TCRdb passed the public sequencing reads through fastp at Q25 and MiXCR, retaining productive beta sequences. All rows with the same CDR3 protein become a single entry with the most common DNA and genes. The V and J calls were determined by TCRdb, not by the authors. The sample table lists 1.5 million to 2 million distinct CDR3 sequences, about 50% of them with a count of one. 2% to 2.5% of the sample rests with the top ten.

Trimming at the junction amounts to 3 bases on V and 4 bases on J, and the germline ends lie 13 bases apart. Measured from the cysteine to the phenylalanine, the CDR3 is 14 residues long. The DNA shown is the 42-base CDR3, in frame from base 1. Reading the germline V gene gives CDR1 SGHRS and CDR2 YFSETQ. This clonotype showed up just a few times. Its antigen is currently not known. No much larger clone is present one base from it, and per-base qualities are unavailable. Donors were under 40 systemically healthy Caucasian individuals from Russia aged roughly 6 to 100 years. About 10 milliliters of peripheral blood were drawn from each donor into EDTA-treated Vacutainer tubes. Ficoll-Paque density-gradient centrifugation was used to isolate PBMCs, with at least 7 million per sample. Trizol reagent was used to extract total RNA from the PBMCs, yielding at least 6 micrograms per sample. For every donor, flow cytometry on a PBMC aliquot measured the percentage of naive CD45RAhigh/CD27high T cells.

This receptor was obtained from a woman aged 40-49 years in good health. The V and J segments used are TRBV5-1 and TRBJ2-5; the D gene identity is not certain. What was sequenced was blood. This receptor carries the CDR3 CASSSVDLGETQYF. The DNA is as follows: TGCGCCAGCAGCTCGGTCGACTTGGGAGAGACCCAGTACTTC.